Presented here are 4 T cell receptor beta chains from one specimen sequenced in a study of response to subunit inactivated influenza vaccine. TCRdb fed the RT-PCR reads into MiXCR, producing one record per CDR3 protein. The sample shows 650,000 to 850,000 distinct CDR3 sequences, 14% of them seen only once. The sample here was PBMCs from blood, taken about 14 days before vaccination. The receptors were gathered from a man between 50 and 59 years old who received an inactivated influenza vaccine.

The sample holds many counts of this clonotype. The rearrangement links TRBV10-3 to TRBJ1-6; tentative D call: TRBD1 (5 bases). V lost 2 bases and J lost 8, with 16 bases in between. The germline gives CDR1 ENHRY, CDR2 SYGVKD. This CDR3 contains 16 residues. CDR3 protein: CAISEGTAWGYSPLHF. CDR3 DNA sequence: TGTGCCATCAGTGAGGGGACGGCTTGGGGGTATTCACCCCTCCACTTT.

Details on this clonotype: This clone may be a read error of a much larger clone one base away. The V gene is TRBV12-3 or TRBV12-4, the J gene TRBJ2-1; D remains unclear. This CDR3 comprises 12 residues. This CDR3 reads CASRGFYNEKFF. The DNA of the CDR3 is TGTGCCAGCAGAGGATTCTACAATGAGAAGTTCTTC.

The V gene is TRBV7-2, the J gene TRBJ1-2, with D tentatively TRBD1 (6 bases). Between the trimmed V and J ends, which lost 2 bases and 0 bases, there was a span of 13 bases. The CDR3 runs to 16 residues. Germline V gene data show CDR1 as SGHTA and CDR2 as FQGNSA. The CDR3 region is CASSLTGTTSNYGYTF. The CDR3 DNA is TGTGCCAGCAGCTTAACCGGGACAACTTCTAACTATGGCTACACCTTC. The full variable domain, in which reference TRBV7-2 and TRBJ1-2 provide the parts outside the CDR3, is GAGVSQSPSNKVTEKGKDVELRCDPISGHTALYWYRQSLGQGLEFLIYFQGNSAPDKSGLPSDRFSAERTGGSVSTLTIQRTQQEDSAVYLCASSLTGTTSNYGYTFGSGTRLTVV.

The chain is built from TRBV27 and TRBJ2-7; D not resolved. The CDR3 has 15 residues. Trimming pared 5 bases from V and 5 bases from J, leaving 19 bases between. Germline V gives CDR1 MNHEY, CDR2 SMNVEV (reference sequence). CDR3 coding DNA: TGTGCCAGCAGTCCTCCGGTGGAAGGTACGGACGAGCAGTACTTC. It encodes CASSPPVEGTDEQYF.